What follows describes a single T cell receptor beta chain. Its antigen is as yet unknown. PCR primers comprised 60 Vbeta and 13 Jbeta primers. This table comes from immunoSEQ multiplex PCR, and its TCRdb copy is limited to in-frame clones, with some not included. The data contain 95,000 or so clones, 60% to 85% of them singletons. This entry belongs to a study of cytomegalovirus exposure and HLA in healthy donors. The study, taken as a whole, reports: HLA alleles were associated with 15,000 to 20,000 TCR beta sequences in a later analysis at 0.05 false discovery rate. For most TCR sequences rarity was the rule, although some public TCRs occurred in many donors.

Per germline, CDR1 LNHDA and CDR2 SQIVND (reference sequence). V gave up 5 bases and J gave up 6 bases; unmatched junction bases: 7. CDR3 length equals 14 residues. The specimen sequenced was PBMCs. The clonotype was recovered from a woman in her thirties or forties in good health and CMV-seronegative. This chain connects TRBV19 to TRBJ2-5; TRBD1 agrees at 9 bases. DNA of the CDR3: TGTGCCAGTAGTCTACCGGGACAGGGAAAGACCCAGTACTTC. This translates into CASSLPGQGKTQYF.